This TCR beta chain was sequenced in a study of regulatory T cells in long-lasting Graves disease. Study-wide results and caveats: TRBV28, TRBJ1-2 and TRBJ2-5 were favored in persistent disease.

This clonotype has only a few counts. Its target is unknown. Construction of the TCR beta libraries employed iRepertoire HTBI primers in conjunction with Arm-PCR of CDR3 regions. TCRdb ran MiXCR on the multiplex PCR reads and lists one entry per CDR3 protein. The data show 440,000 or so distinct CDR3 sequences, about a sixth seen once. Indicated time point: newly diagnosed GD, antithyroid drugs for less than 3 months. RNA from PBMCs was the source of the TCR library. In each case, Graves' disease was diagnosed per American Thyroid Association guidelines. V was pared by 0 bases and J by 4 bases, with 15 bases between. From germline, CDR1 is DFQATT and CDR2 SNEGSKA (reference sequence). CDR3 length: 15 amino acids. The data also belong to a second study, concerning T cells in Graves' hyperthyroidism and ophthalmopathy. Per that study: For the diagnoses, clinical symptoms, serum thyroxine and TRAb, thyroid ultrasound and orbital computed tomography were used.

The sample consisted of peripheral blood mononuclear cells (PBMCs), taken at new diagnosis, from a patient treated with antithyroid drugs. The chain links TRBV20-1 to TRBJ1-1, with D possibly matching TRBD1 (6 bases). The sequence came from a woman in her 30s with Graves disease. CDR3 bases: TGCAGTGCTAGAGATTTCGGGGGAGGGGGCACTGAAGCTTTCTTT. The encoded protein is CSARDFGGGGTEAFF.